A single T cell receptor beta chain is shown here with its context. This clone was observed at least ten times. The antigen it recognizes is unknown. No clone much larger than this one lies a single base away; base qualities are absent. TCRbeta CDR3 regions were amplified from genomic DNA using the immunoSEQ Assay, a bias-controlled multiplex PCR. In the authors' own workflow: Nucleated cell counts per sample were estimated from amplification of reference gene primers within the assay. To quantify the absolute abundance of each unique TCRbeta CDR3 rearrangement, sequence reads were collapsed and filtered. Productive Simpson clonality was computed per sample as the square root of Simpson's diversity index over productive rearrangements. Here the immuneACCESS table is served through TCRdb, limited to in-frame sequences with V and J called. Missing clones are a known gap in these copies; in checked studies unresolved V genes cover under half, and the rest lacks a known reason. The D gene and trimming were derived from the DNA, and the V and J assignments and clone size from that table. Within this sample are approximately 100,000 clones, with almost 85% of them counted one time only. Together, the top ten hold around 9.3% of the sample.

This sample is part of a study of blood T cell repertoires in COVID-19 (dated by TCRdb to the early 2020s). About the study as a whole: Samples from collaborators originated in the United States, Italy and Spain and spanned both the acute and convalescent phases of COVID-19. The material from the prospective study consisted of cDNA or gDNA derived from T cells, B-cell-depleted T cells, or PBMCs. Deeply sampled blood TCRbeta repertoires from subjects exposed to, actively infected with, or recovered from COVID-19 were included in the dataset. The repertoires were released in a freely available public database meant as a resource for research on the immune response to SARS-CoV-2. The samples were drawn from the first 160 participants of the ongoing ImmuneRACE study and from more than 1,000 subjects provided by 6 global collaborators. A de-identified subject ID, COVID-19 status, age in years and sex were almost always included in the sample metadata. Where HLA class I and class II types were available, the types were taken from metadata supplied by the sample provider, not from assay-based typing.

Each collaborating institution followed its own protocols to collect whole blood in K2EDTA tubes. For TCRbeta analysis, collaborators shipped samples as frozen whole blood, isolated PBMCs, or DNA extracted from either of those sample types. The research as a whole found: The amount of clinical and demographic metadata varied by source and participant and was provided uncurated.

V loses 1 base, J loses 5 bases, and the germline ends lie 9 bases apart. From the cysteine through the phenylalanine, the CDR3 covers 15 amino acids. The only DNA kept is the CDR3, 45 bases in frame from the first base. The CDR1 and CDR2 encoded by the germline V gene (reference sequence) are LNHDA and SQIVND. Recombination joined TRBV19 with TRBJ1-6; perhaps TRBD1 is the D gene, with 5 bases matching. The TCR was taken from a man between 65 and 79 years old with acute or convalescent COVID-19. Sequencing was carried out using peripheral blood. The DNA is TGTGCCAGTAGTATAGGGTCAGGGAATAATTCACCCCTCCACTTT. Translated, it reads CASSIGSGNNSPLHF.